The T cell receptor (beta chain) described here comes from a study of CD8 T cell repertoires and HIV-1 epitope variants. Profiling relied on immunoSEQ multiplex PCR, and the TCRdb table lists in-frame clones only, not all of them. Of under 5,500 clones listed, about 70% are singletons. As concerns this clone: Its antigen is not identified.

The CDR3 consists of 15 residues. Germline lookup yields CDR1 SGDLS and CDR2 YYNGEE. With 3 bases removed from V and 2 bases from J, the gap between germline ends came to 15 bases. This clonotype was obtained from a male donor with HIV. The sequenced material came from cultured CD8+ T cells derived from PBMCs. The chain carries TRBV9 and TRBJ2-7; D is possibly TRBD2 (5 bases). The CDR3 reads CASSATAGQAYEQYF. In DNA form, the CDR3 reads TGTGCCAGCAGCGCGACCGCGGGTCAGGCCTACGAGCAGTACTTC.